The rows below give T cell receptor beta chains drawn from one sample of a study of blood T cells in healthy people across ages. TCRdb fed the 5' RACE reads into MiXCR, producing one record per CDR3 protein. The table lists 1.5 million to 2 million distinct CDR3 sequences, 28% of them singletons. The specimen was blood. The receptors here all came from a woman under 40 in good health. Both conserved end residues are part of each CDR3. D genes are given only for firm matches. The size entry is marked missing in some rows and otherwise reads once, few, many or a size class.

J: TRBJ2-7; D: NA; size: NA; V: TRBV28; CDR3: CASTSPGLLEQYF; DNA: TGTGCCAGCACCTCCCCGGGGCTTCTCGAGCAGTACTTC
J: TRBJ2-3; D: NA; size: NA; V: TRBV10-3; CDR3: CAILIEGSGTDTQYF; DNA: TGTGCCATCCTAATCGAGGGGTCTGGCACAGATACGCAGTATTTT
J: TRBJ1-5; D: NA; size: NA; V: TRBV20-1; CDR3: CSARGWDGSNQPQHF; DNA: TGCAGTGCTAGAGGCTGGGACGGTAGCAATCAGCCCCAGCATTTT
J: TRBJ2-3; D: NA; size: few; V: TRBV20-1; CDR3: CSALGLLTDTQYF; DNA: TGCAGTGCTTTAGGGCTTTTAACAGATACGCAGTATTTT
J: TRBJ2-7; D: TRBD1; size: few; V: TRBV5-1; CDR3: CASSLPTGTYEQYF; DNA: TGCGCCAGCAGCTTACCGACAGGGACCTACGAGCAGTACTTC
J: TRBJ2-1; D: TRBD2; size: NA; V: TRBV5-1; CDR3: CASSLEAGGPHNEQFF; DNA: TGCGCCAGCAGCTTAGAGGCGGGAGGGCCACACAATGAGCAGTTCTTC
J: TRBJ2-7; D: TRBD1; size: many; V: TRBV28; CDR3: CASSSAGTGFYEQYF; DNA: TGTGCCAGCAGTTCAGCCGGGACAGGGTTCTACGAGCAGTACTTC
J: TRBJ2-5; D: NA; size: few; V: TRBV25-1; CDR3: CASSDPGTGGETQYF; DNA: TGTGCCAGCAGTGATCCGGGGACCGGGGGAGAGACCCAGTACTTC
J: TRBJ2-6; D: NA; size: NA; V: TRBV4-2; CDR3: CASSQFSVSGANVLTF; DNA: TGTGCCAGCAGCCAATTCTCAGTTTCTGGGGCCAACGTCCTGACTTTC
J: TRBJ2-7; D: NA; size: few; V: TRBV24-1; CDR3: CAAESGEGPYEQYF; DNA: TGTGCCGCCGAGTCAGGGGAGGGGCCCTACGAGCAGTACTTC
J: TRBJ2-3; D: NA; size: NA; V: TRBV4-3; CDR3: CASSQGASDTDTQYF; DNA: TGCGCCAGCAGCCAAGGGGCCTCTGACACAGATACGCAGTATTTT
J: TRBJ2-1; D: TRBD2; size: few; V: TRBV7-9; CDR3: CASSLVGSGRAYEQFF; DNA: TGTGCCAGCAGCTTAGTCGGTAGCGGGAGGGCCTATGAGCAGTTCTTC
J: TRBJ2-3; D: NA; size: NA; V: TRBV2; CDR3: CASSEVAGTADTQYF; DNA: TGTGCCAGCAGTGAAGTGGCAGGGACGGCAGATACGCAGTATTTT
J: TRBJ1-5; D: NA; size: few; V: TRBV12-3/TRBV12-4; CDR3: CASSFDRGMSNQPQHF; DNA: TGTGCCAGCAGTTTCGATCGGGGTATGAGCAATCAGCCCCAGCATTTT
J: TRBJ2-3; D: TRBD2; size: NA; V: TRBV20-1; CDR3: CSARDSGGRKAQYF; DNA: TGCAGTGCTAGAGATAGTGGCGGGAGAAAAGCGCAGTATTTT
J: TRBJ2-7; D: NA; size: many; V: TRBV6-5; CDR3: CASSLTANYEQYF; DNA: TGTGCCAGCAGTTTGACAGCGAACTACGAGCAGTACTTC
J: TRBJ2-7; D: TRBD1; size: few; V: TRBV25-1; CDR3: CASSRPGQRIEQYF; DNA: TGTGCCAGCAGTAGACCGGGACAGAGGATCGAGCAGTACTTC
J: TRBJ1-1; D: NA; size: NA; V: TRBV28; CDR3: CASSVISFGNTEAFF; DNA: TGTGCCAGCAGCGTCATTTCGTTCGGAAACACTGAAGCTTTCTTT
J: TRBJ2-5; D: NA; size: NA; V: TRBV6-6; CDR3: CASSFGGFLQETQYF; DNA: TGTGCCAGCAGTTTCGGTGGTTTCTTACAAGAGACCCAGTACTTC
J: TRBJ2-5; D: NA; size: few; V: TRBV12-3/TRBV12-4; CDR3: CASSSGSLFQETQYF; DNA: TGTGCCAGCAGTTCGGGCAGCCTATTTCAAGAGACCCAGTACTTC
J: TRBJ2-1; D: TRBD2; size: few; V: TRBV12-3/TRBV12-4; CDR3: CASSFSSGGLDEQFF; DNA: TGTGCCAGCAGTTTTTCTAGCGGGGGGTTGGATGAGCAGTTCTTC
J: TRBJ2-3; D: NA; size: NA; V: TRBV7-2; CDR3: CASSLRSFSATDTQYF; DNA: TGTGCCAGCAGCCTTAGGTCGTTTAGCGCCACAGATACGCAGTATTTT
J: TRBJ2-2; D: NA; size: few; V: TRBV20-1; CDR3: CSANPANTGELFF; DNA: TGCAGTGCTAACCCCGCGAACACCGGGGAGCTGTTTTTT
J: TRBJ1-2; D: TRBD1; size: NA; V: TRBV29-1; CDR3: CSVEDRNYGYTF; DNA: TGCAGCGTTGAGGACAGGAACTATGGCTACACCTTC
J: TRBJ2-7; D: NA; size: NA; V: TRBV28; CDR3: CASSLPGGLGGYEQYF; DNA: TGTGCCAGCAGTTTGCCCGGAGGCCTAGGCGGCTACGAGCAGTACTTC
J: TRBJ2-3; D: TRBD2; size: NA; V: TRBV7-9; CDR3: CASSLAISGDTDTQYF; DNA: TGTGCCAGCAGCTTAGCGATCAGCGGGGACACAGATACGCAGTATTTT
J: TRBJ1-2; D: NA; size: NA; V: TRBV5-1; CDR3: CASSFAGDDGYTF; DNA: TGCGCCAGCAGCTTCGCAGGGGATGATGGCTACACCTTC
J: TRBJ1-4; D: TRBD1; size: few; V: TRBV12-3/TRBV12-4; CDR3: CASRAGGGEKLFF; DNA: TGTGCCAGCAGGGCAGGGGGCGGTGAAAAACTGTTTTTT
J: TRBJ2-1; D: TRBD1; size: many; V: TRBV5-1; CDR3: CASSPGTAPYNEQFF; DNA: TGCGCCAGCAGCCCAGGGACAGCTCCCTACAATGAGCAGTTCTTC
J: TRBJ2-1; D: TRBD2; size: few; V: TRBV6-1; CDR3: CTSGRASEQFF; DNA: TGTACTAGCGGGAGGGCCAGTGAGCAGTTCTTC
J: TRBJ1-4; D: TRBD1; size: NA; V: TRBV15; CDR3: CATNRGGPGQVSIEKLFF; DNA: TGTGCCACCAACAGGGGTGGGCCGGGACAGGTCTCAATTGAAAAACTGTTTTTT
J: TRBJ1-1; D: NA; size: NA; V: TRBV20-1; CDR3: CQAHRTANTEAFF; DNA: TGCCAAGCACATCGGACTGCGAACACTGAAGCTTTCTTT
J: TRBJ2-7; D: TRBD2; size: NA; V: TRBV11-2; CDR3: CASSLGPGRTSGVSSYEQYF; DNA: TGTGCCAGCAGCTTAGGGCCTGGTCGGACTAGCGGAGTTAGCTCCTACGAGCAGTACTTC
J: TRBJ2-1; D: NA; size: many; V: TRBV20-1; CDR3: CSADEDSSYNEQFF; DNA: TGCAGTGCTGATGAGGACTCCTCCTACAATGAGCAGTTCTTC
J: TRBJ2-5; D: NA; size: NA; V: TRBV3-1; CDR3: CASSHLGKSQETQYF; DNA: TGTGCCAGCAGCCATTTGGGGAAATCTCAAGAGACCCAGTACTTC
J: TRBJ1-5; D: TRBD1; size: NA; V: TRBV12-3/TRBV12-4; CDR3: CASSFGQGACQPQHF; DNA: TGTGCCAGCAGCTTCGGACAGGGGGCTTGCCAGCCCCAGCATTTT
J: TRBJ1-6; D: TRBD1; size: few; V: TRBV9; CDR3: CASSARDSVNSPLHF; DNA: TGTGCCAGCAGCGCCCGGGACAGCGTTAATTCACCCCTCCACTTT
J: TRBJ2-7; D: TRBD2; size: NA; V: TRBV6-2/TRBV6-3; CDR3: CASSWNRGLGYELYEQYF; DNA: TGTGCCAGCAGTTGGAACCGGGGACTAGGGTATGAACTCTACGAGCAGTACTTC
J: TRBJ1-5; D: NA; size: many; V: TRBV10-3; CDR3: CAISEPEGDQPQHF; DNA: TGTGCCATCAGCGAACCCGAGGGGGATCAGCCCCAGCATTTT
J: TRBJ2-3; D: TRBD2; size: few; V: TRBV20-1; CDR3: CSAGDWTSGSTDTQYF; DNA: TGCAGTGCTGGAGATTGGACTAGCGGTAGCACAGATACGCAGTATTTT
J: TRBJ2-1; D: TRBD1; size: NA; V: TRBV7-9; CDR3: CASSFQAGTGPNEQFF; DNA: TGTGCCAGCAGCTTTCAAGCCGGGACAGGGCCTAATGAGCAGTTCTTC
J: TRBJ2-5; D: NA; size: NA; V: TRBV7-7; CDR3: CASSLGQDTETQYF; DNA: TGTGCCAGCAGCTTAGGACAGGATACTGAGACCCAGTACTTC
J: TRBJ2-3; D: NA; size: NA; V: TRBV12-3/TRBV12-4; CDR3: CASSLNSGYNTQYF; DNA: TGTGCCAGCAGTTTAAATTCAGGGTACAATACGCAGTATTTT
J: TRBJ2-5; D: TRBD1; size: NA; V: TRBV7-2; CDR3: CASSPGQGEASWETQYF; DNA: TGTGCCAGCAGCCCGGGACAGGGGGAGGCGTCGTGGGAGACCCAGTACTTC
J: TRBJ1-1; D: NA; size: NA; V: TRBV9; CDR3: CASSWRVWAFF; DNA: TGTGCCAGCAGCTGGAGGGTGTGGGCTTTCTTT
J: TRBJ1-5; D: NA; size: NA; V: TRBV7-3; CDR3: CASNLGVNQPQHF; DNA: TGTGCCAGCAACTTAGGGGTCAATCAGCCCCAGCATTTT
J: TRBJ2-7; D: TRBD2; size: few; V: TRBV5-1; CDR3: CASSLDLGIAGEQYF; DNA: TGCGCCAGCAGCCTTGATCTAGGAATAGCGGGAGAGCAGTACTTC
J: TRBJ2-7; D: NA; size: NA; V: TRBV7-2; CDR3: CASISGRYEQYF; DNA: TGTGCCAGCATATCGGGAAGGTACGAGCAGTACTTC